These T cell receptor beta chains were read from a single sample in a study of blood T cell repertoires in COVID-19. Produced via immunoSEQ multiplex PCR; TCRdb's table is partial and in-frame only. Altogether more than 200,000 clones are present, 84% being singletons, with the ten largest covering around 4%. Sample: peripheral blood. The receptors originated from a man in his 60s with acute or convalescent COVID-19. Each CDR3 is given with its conserved first and last residue. D genes are given only for firm matches. A row's size may be missing; if present it is once, few, many or a size class.

CASSPGDHYEQYF,TGTGCCAGCAGCCCGGGAGACCACTACGAGCAGTACTTC,TRBJ2-7,NA,TRBV28,NA
CATSVGSGGSNTQYF,TGTGCCACCAGTGTCGGTAGCGGGGGGTCGAATACGCAGTATTTT,TRBJ2-3,once,TRBV24-1,TRBD2
CASSRDSNYGYTF,TGTGCCAGCTCCCGGGACAGCAACTATGGCTACACCTTC,TRBJ1-2,NA,TRBV18,TRBD1
CASSLGSLAGADTQYF,TGCGCCAGCAGCTTGGGGTCCCTAGCGGGAGCAGATACGCAGTATTTT,TRBJ2-3,NA,TRBV5-1,TRBD2
CASSPLTGGADEQFF,TGTGCCAGTAGCCCTCTTACGGGGGGGGCCGATGAGCAGTTCTTC,TRBJ2-1,NA,TRBV19,TRBD2
CASSRQGSQPQHF,TGTGCCAGCAGCCGACAGGGATCTCAGCCCCAGCATTTT,TRBJ1-5,NA,TRBV6-2/TRBV6-3,TRBD1
CASSYSLLAGVRETQYF,TGTGCCAGCAGTTACTCGTTACTAGCGGGAGTAAGAGAGACCCAGTACTTC,TRBJ2-5,NA,TRBV6-2/TRBV6-3,TRBD2
CASKIRQGGGYNEQFF,TGTGCCAGTAAAATAAGACAGGGAGGCGGCTACAATGAGCAGTTCTTC,TRBJ2-1,NA,TRBV19,NA
CASSYSTSQAYEQYF,TGTGCCAGCAGTTACTCGACTAGTCAGGCCTACGAGCAGTACTTC,TRBJ2-7,NA,TRBV6-5,NA
CASSFKTGAGSYNEQFF,TGTGCCAGCAGCTTTAAGACAGGGGCAGGGTCCTACAATGAGCAGTTCTTC,TRBJ2-1,few,TRBV5-5,TRBD1
CASSHGGGSYNEQFF,TGTGCCAGCAGCCATGGTGGCGGGTCCTACAATGAGCAGTTCTTC,TRBJ2-1,NA,TRBV3-1/TRBV3-2,NA
CASSFGTSGGRGTDTQYF,TGTGCCAGCAGCTTTGGGACTAGCGGAGGAAGGGGCACAGATACGCAGTATTTT,TRBJ2-3,NA,TRBV7-2,TRBD2
CASSYKRTGGNQPQHF,TGTGCCAGCAGTTACAAGAGGACAGGAGGGAATCAGCCCCAGCATTTT,TRBJ1-5,NA,TRBV6-5,TRBD1
CASSSGREGQGHTIYF,TGTGCCAGCAGTTCCGGGAGGGAGGGACAGGGTCACACCATATATTTT,TRBJ1-3,NA,TRBV28,TRBD1
CASSPGLAGAIVGNTGELFF,TGTGCCAGCAGCCCAGGACTAGCGGGAGCTATAGTAGGGAACACCGGGGAGCTGTTTTTT,TRBJ2-2,NA,TRBV7-3,TRBD2
CASSPRAGGRNEQFF,TGTGCCAGCAGCCCCAGAGCGGGGGGGCGCAATGAGCAGTTCTTC,TRBJ2-1,NA,TRBV2,TRBD2
CAWSAGFLAGGRDTQYF,TGTGCCTGGAGTGCAGGGTTCCTAGCGGGGGGGAGAGATACGCAGTATTTT,TRBJ2-3,NA,TRBV30,TRBD2
CASSAGGADPFF,TGTGCCAGCAGCGCAGGAGGAGCCGATCCTTTCTTT,TRBJ1-1,NA,TRBV13,NA
CSVVGLERERTDTQYF,TGCAGCGTTGTGGGGTTGGAGCGGGAGAGGACAGATACGCAGTATTTT,TRBJ2-3,few,TRBV29-1,TRBD2
CASTWDRGNSPLHF,TGCGCCAGCACCTGGGACAGGGGTAATTCACCCCTCCACTTT,TRBJ1-6,NA,TRBV5-1,TRBD1
CASSPRLVVRATEAFF,TGTGCCAGCTCACCGAGGTTAGTGGTCCGTGCCACTGAAGCTTTCTTT,TRBJ1-1,few,TRBV18,NA
CASSSVGGGPNQPQHF,TGTGCCAGCAGCTCCGTCGGGGGGGGGCCCAATCAGCCCCAGCATTTT,TRBJ1-5,NA,TRBV7-8,NA
CASSLQGDYGYTF,TGTGCCAGCAGTTTACAGGGTGACTATGGCTACACCTTC,TRBJ1-2,NA,TRBV28,NA
CASSQGQGSYGYTF,TGTGCCAGCAGCCAGGGACAGGGGAGCTATGGCTACACCTTC,TRBJ1-2,NA,TRBV14,TRBD1
CASRLGQTNTEAFF,TGTGCCAGCAGATTGGGACAGACGAACACTGAAGCTTTCTTT,TRBJ1-1,few,TRBV28,TRBD1
CASSRRGTGNVKAYNEQFF,TGTGCCAGCAGTCGAAGAGGGACAGGGAACGTTAAAGCCTACAATGAGCAGTTCTTC,TRBJ2-1,once,TRBV7-3,TRBD1
CASSVGGYQETQYF,TGTGCCAGCAGCGTAGGAGGGTACCAAGAGACCCAGTACTTC,TRBJ2-5,NA,TRBV9,NA
CASSPTTGNEKLFF,TGTGCCAGCAGCCCGACCACAGGGAATGAAAAACTGTTTTTT,TRBJ1-4,NA,TRBV11-2,NA
CASSYGQGFYGYTF,TGTGCCAGCAGTTACGGACAGGGCTTCTATGGCTACACCTTC,TRBJ1-2,once,TRBV6-2/TRBV6-3,TRBD1
CASSQVQGEGLFF,TGCGCCAGCAGCCAGGTACAGGGTGAGGGGCTGTTTTTT,TRBJ1-4,NA,TRBV4-1,NA
CGTSGISDTQYF,TGTGGCACTAGCGGGATATCAGATACGCAGTATTTT,TRBJ2-3,NA,TRBV28,TRBD2
CASSSLTVSYEQYF,TGTGCCAGCAGCTCCCTGACAGTCTCCTACGAGCAGTACTTC,TRBJ2-7,NA,TRBV13,NA
CASTPQGSWANVLTF,TGTGCCAGTACTCCGCAGGGTTCATGGGCCAACGTCCTGACTTTC,TRBJ2-6,NA,TRBV19,NA
CAWVKGAGSDTQYF,TGTGCCTGGGTAAAGGGAGCGGGGTCAGATACGCAGTATTTT,TRBJ2-3,NA,TRBV30,TRBD2
CAWSGDRGYGNSPLHF,TGTGCCTGGAGCGGAGACAGGGGTTATGGTAATTCACCCCTCCACTTT,TRBJ1-6,NA,TRBV30,TRBD1
CASSPRTGGNEQYF,TGTGCCAGCAGTCCCCGGACAGGGGGAAACGAGCAGTACTTC,TRBJ2-7,NA,TRBV27,TRBD1
CASSPRFGQGNTDTQYF,TGTGCCAGCTCACCACGGTTTGGACAGGGTAACACAGATACGCAGTATTTT,TRBJ2-3,NA,TRBV18,TRBD1
CASSQVAGVYNEQFF,TGTGCCAGCAGCCAAGTAGCGGGGGTCTACAATGAGCAGTTCTTC,TRBJ2-1,NA,TRBV14,TRBD2
CATSRDSYEQYF,TGTGCCACCAGCAGAGACAGCTACGAGCAGTACTTC,TRBJ2-7,NA,TRBV15,NA
CASSYSAEVGEKLFF,TGTGCCAGCAGTTACTCGGCAGAGGTCGGGGAAAAACTGTTTTTT,TRBJ1-4,NA,TRBV6-6,NA
CASSLGLEAFF,TGTGCCAGCAGCCTGGGTCTAGAAGCTTTCTTT,TRBJ1-1,NA,TRBV5-4,NA
CASFSGTGSQETQYF,TGTGCCAGCTTTTCCGGGACAGGGTCCCAAGAGACCCAGTACTTC,TRBJ2-5,NA,TRBV18,TRBD1
CAWRVQGGQETQYF,TGTGCCTGGAGGGTACAGGGGGGCCAAGAGACCCAGTACTTC,TRBJ2-5,NA,TRBV30,TRBD1
CASNPGQAYEQYF,TGCGCCAGTAACCCTGGACAGGCCTACGAGCAGTACTTC,TRBJ2-7,NA,TRBV5-1,TRBD1
CATSDPHRSRGNTIYF,TGTGCCACCAGTGATCCACACCGGTCTAGAGGAAACACCATATATTTT,TRBJ1-3,NA,TRBV24-1,NA
CASSRVLRRDQPQHF,TGTGCCAGTAGCAGGGTCCTAAGACGAGATCAGCCCCAGCATTTT,TRBJ1-5,NA,TRBV19,NA
CASSRTGGTNEKLFF,TGTGCCAGCAGTAGGACAGGGGGAACTAATGAAAAACTGTTTTTT,TRBJ1-4,NA,TRBV6-4,TRBD1
CASSFQGQETQYF,TGTGCCAGCAGCTTCCAGGGTCAAGAGACCCAGTACTTC,TRBJ2-5,NA,TRBV5-5,NA
CASSILGQQAHTEAFF,TGTGCCAGTAGTATTTTGGGACAGCAGGCGCACACTGAAGCTTTCTTT,TRBJ1-1,NA,TRBV19,TRBD1
CASRNTGGNYGYTF,TGTGCCAGCAGAAACACAGGGGGGAACTATGGCTACACCTTC,TRBJ1-2,NA,TRBV6-4,TRBD1